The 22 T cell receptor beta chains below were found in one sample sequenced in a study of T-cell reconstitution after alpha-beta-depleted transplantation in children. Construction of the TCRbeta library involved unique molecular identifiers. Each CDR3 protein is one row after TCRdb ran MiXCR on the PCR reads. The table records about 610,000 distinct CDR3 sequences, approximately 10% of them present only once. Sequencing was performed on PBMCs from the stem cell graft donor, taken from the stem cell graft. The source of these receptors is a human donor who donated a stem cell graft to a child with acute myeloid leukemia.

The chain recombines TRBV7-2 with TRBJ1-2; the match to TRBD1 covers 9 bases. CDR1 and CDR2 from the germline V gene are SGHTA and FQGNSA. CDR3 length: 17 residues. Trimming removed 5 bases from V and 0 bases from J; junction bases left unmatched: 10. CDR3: CASSQTQGARANYGYTF. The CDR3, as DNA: TGTGCCAGCAGCCAAACACAGGGGGCGCGAGCTAACTATGGCTACACCTTC.

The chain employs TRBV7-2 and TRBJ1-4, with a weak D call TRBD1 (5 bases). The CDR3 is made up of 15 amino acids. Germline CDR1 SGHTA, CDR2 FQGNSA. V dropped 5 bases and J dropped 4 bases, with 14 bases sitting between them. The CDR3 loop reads CASSPSTADNEKLFF. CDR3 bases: TGTGCCAGCAGCCCCTCGACAGCAGATAATGAAAAACTGTTTTTT.

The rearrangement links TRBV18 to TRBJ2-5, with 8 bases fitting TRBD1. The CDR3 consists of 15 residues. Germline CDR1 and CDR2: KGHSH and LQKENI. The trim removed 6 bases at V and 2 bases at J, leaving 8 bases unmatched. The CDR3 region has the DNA TGTGCCAGCTCCCTAACCAGACAGGGGCAAGAGACCCAGTACTTC. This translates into CASSLTRQGQETQYF.

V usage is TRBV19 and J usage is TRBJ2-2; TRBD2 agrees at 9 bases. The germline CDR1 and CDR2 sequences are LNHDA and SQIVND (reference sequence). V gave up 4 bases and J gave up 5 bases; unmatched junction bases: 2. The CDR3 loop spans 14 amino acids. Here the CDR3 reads CASSTAGGTGELFF. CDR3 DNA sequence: TGTGCCAGTAGTACGGCGGGGGGGACCGGGGAGCTGTTTTTT.

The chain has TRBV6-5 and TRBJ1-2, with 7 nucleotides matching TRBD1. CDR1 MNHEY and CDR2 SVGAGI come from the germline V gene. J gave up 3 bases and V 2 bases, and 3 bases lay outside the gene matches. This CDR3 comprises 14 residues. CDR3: CASSYGGTDYGYTF. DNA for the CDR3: TGTGCCAGCAGTTACGGAGGGACAGACTATGGCTACACCTTC.

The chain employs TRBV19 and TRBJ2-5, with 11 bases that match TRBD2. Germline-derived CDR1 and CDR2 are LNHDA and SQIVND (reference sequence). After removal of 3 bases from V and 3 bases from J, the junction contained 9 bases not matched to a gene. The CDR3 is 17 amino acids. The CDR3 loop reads CASSISGRLAGKETQYF. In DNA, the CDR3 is TGTGCCAGTAGTATTTCTGGCAGACTAGCGGGAAAAGAGACCCAGTACTTC.

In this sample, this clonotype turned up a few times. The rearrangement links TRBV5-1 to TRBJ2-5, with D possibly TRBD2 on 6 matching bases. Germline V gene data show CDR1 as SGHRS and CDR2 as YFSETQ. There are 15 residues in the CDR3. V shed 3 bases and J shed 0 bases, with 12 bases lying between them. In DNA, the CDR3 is TGCGCCAGCAGCTCCCACGGGAGTAACCAAGAGACCCAGTACTTC. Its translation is CASSSHGSNQETQYF. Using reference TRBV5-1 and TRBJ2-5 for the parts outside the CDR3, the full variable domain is KAGVTQTPRYLIKTRGQQVTLSCSPISGHRSVSWYQQTPGQGLQFLFEYFSETQRNKGNFPGRFSGRQFSNSRSEMNVSTLELGDSALYLCASSSHGSNQETQYFGPGTRLLVL.

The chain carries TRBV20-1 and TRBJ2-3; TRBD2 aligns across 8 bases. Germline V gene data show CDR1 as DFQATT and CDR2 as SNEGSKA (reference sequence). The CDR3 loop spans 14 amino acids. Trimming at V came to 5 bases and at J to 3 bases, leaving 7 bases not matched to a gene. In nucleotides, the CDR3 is TGCAGTGCTCCAGCGGGAGACGGGACAGATACGCAGTATTTT. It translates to CSAPAGDGTDTQYF.

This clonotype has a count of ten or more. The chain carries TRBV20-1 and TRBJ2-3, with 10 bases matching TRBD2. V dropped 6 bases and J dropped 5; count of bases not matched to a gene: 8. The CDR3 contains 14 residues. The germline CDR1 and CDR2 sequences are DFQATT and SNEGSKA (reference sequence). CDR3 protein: CSAVSTSGLDTQYF. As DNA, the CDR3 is TGCAGTGCCGTCTCGACTAGCGGGCTAGATACGCAGTATTTT.

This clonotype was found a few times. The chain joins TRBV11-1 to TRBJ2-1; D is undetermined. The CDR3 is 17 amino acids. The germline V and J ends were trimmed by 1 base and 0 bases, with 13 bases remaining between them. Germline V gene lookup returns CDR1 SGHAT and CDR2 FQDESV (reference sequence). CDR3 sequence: CASSLERRQSSYNEQFF. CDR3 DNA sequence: TGTGCCAGCAGCTTAGAGAGGCGGCAGAGCTCCTACAATGAGCAGTTCTTC.

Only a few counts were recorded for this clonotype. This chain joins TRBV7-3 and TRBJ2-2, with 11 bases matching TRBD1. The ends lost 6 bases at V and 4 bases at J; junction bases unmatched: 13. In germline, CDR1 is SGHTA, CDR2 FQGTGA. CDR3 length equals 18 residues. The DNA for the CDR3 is TGTGCCAGCAGTAAGCCGGGACAGGGGGTCGGACCCACCGGGGAGCTGTTTTTT. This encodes CASSKPGQGVGPTGELFF. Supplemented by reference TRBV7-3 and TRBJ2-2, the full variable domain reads GAGVSQTPSNKVTEKGKYVELRCDPISGHTALYWYRQSLGQGPEFLIYFQGTGAADDSGLPNDRFFAVRPEGSVSTLKIQRTERGDSAVYLCASSKPGQGVGPTGELFFGEGSRLTVL.

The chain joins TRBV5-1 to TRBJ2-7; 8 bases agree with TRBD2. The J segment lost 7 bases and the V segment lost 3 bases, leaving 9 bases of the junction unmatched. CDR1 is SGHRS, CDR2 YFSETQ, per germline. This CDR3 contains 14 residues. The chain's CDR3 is CASSSGRGAEEQYF. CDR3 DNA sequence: TGCGCCAGCAGCTCAGGGCGGGGGGCGGAAGAGCAGTACTTC.

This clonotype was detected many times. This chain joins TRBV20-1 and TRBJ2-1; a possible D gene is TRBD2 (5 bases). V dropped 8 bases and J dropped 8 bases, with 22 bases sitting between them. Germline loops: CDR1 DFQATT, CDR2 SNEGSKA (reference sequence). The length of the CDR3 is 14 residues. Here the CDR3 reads CSISVIASNDEQFF. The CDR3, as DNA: TGCAGTATCTCGGTGATAGCGTCTAATGATGAGCAGTTCTTC.

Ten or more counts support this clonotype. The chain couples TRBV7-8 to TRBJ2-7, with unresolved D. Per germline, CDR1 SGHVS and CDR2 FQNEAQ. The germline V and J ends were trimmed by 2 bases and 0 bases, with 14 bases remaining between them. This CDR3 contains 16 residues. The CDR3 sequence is CASSLNGQAASYEQYF. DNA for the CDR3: TGTGCCAGCAGCTTAAACGGTCAGGCGGCCTCCTACGAGCAGTACTTC. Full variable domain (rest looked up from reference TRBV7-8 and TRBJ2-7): GAGVSQSPRYKVAKRGQDVALRCDPISGHVSLFWYQQALGQGPEFLTYFQNEAQLDKSGLPSDRFFAERPEGSVSTLKIQRTQQEDSAVYLCASSLNGQAASYEQYFGPGTRLTVT.

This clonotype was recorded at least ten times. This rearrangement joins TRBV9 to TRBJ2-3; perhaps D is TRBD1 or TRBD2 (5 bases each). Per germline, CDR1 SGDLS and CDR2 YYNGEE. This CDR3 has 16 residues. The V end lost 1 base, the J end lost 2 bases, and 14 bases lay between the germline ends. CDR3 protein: CASSVFDGDPTDTQYF. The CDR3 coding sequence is TGTGCCAGCAGCGTATTTGACGGGGACCCCACAGATACGCAGTATTTT.

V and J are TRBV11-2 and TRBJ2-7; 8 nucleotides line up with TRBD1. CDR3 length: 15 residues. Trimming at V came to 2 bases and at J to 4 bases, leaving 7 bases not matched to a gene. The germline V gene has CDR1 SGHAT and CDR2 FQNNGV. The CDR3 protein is CASSLNRDRRYEQYF. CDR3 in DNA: TGTGCCAGCAGCTTAAACCGGGACAGGAGGTACGAGCAGTACTTC.

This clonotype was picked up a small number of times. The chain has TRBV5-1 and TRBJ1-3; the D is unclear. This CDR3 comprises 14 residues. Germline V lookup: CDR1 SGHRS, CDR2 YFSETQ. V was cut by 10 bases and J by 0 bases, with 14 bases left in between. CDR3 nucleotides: TGCGCCCTCAGTGCGGCCTTCTCTGGAAACACCATATATTTT. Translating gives CALSAAFSGNTIYF.

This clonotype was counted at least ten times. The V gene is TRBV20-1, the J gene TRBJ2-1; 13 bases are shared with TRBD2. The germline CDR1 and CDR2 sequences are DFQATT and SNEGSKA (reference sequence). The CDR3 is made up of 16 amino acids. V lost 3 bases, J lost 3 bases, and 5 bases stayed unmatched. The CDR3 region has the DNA TGCAGTGCTAGCAGACTAGCGGGAGGCGACTACAATGAGCAGTTCTTC. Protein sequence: CSASRLAGGDYNEQFF.

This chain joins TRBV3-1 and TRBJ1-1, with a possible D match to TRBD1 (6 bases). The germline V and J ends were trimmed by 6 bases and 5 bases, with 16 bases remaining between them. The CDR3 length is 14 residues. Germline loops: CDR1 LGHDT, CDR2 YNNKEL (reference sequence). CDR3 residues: CASRFGGSGTEAFF. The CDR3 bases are TGTGCCAGCAGATTCGGGGGCTCGGGGACTGAAGCTTTCTTT.

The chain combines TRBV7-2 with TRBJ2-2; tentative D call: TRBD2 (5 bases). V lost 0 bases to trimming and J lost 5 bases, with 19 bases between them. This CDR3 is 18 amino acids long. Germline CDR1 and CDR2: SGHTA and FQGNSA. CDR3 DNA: TGTGCCAGCAGCTTAGCGGGAGTTGGCCTCTTGGGGACCGGGGAGCTGTTTTTT. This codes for CASSLAGVGLLGTGELFF.

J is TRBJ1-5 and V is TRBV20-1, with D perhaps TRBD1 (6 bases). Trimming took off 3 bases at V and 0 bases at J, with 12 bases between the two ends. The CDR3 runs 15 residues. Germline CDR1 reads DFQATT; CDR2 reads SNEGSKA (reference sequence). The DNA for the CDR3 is TGCAGTGCTAGGGGTACAGGGTATAGCAATCAGCCCCAGCATTTT. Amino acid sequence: CSARGTGYSNQPQHF.

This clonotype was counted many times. CDR3 region: CASSLPYETQYF. Written as DNA, the CDR3 is TGTGCCAGCAGCTTGCCCTACGAGACCCAGTACTTC. The chain is built from TRBV7-6 and TRBJ2-5; D call uncertain. Germline values: CDR1 SGHVS, CDR2 FNYEAQ. V lost 3 bases, J lost 5 bases, and 7 bases lay in between. CDR3 length: 12 amino acids. Full variable domain (rest looked up from reference TRBV7-6 and TRBJ2-5): GAGVSQSPRYKVTKRGQDVALRCDPISGHVSLYWYRQALGQGPEFLTYFNYEAQQDKSGLPNDRFSAERPEGSISTLTIQRTEQRDSAMYRCASSLPYETQYFGPGTRLLVL.